The text below deals with one TCR beta chain. Patients showing uncontrolled infection, other autoimmune disease, pregnancy or lactation were ineligible. Diagnosing involved the use of clinical symptoms, serum thyroxine and TRAb, thyroid ultrasound and orbital computed tomography. The data were taken from a study of T cells in Graves' hyperthyroidism and ophthalmopathy. TCR beta CDR3 sequences were amplified from RNA transcripts. The HTBI set primed first-round TCR CDR3 RT-PCR. TCRdb re-called the multiplex PCR reads through MiXCR, storing one row per CDR3 protein. Of over 700,000 distinct CDR3 sequences listed, 18% are singletons. CDR3 size: 16 residues. The germline CDR1 and CDR2 sequences are MNHNS and SASEGT. V was pared by 7 bases and J by 0 bases, with 16 bases between.

The J gene is TRBJ1-5, the V gene TRBV6-1; tentative D call: TRBD1 (5 bases). This sequence originates from a woman aged 45 to 65 with Graves' hyperthyroidism that later progressed to Graves' ophthalmopathy. Sequenced sample: blood. The CDR3 loop reads CASTSQTAHSNQPQHF. The CDR3 coding sequence is TGTGCCAGCACCAGTCAGACAGCCCATAGCAATCAGCCCCAGCATTTT.